What follows are 26 T cell receptor beta chains derived from one specimen sequenced in a study of blood T cells in healthy people across ages. With a J-beta primer mix and a sample-barcoded 5' primer, a second PCR ran 7 to 11 cycles. TCRdb ran MiXCR on the 5' RACE reads and lists one entry per CDR3 protein. Of about 800,000 distinct CDR3 sequences listed, approximately 25% are singletons. These data were also filed under a second study, of T cells of mothers and their children.

The sample was blood. Receptors originate from a boy between 5 and 17 years old in good health.

The V call is TRBV4-2, the J call TRBJ2-1, with TRBD2 matching 7 bases. The J call is uncertain, as TRBJ2-5 better fits the DNA end. Germline CDR1 and CDR2: LGHNA and YNFKEQ. The CDR3 has 15 amino acids. CDR3 sequence: CASRPGGKGGETQYF. The CDR3 DNA is TGTGCCAGCCGACCGGGAGGTAAGGGTGGAGAGACCCAGTACTTC.

The CDR3 DNA reads TGCGCCAGCAGCCCAGACTCCAAGGAGCTGTTTTTT. Residues: CASSPDSKELFF. This sequence joins TRBV5-1 and TRBJ2-2; unclear D gene. Trimming took 4 bases from V and 10 from J, leaving 11 bases between them. The CDR3 length is 12 residues. CDR1 and CDR2 (germline): SGHRS, YFSETQ.

The V call is TRBV12-3 or TRBV12-4, the J call TRBJ2-3, with TRBD2 as a possible D gene (5 bases). The CDR3 has 14 residues. V lost 5 bases and J lost 1, with 10 bases in between. CDR3 loop: CASSGRVGTDTQYF. CDR3 bases: TGTGCCAGCAGTGGGAGAGTCGGCACAGATACGCAGTATTTT.

V usage is TRBV20-1 and J usage is TRBJ1-1, with D uncertain. V lost 2 bases to trimming and J lost 1 base, with 23 bases between them. The CDR3 consists of 18 residues. Per germline, CDR1 DFQATT and CDR2 SNEGSKA (reference sequence). The CDR3 region has the DNA TGCAGTGCTAGACCCTACTGGGTCAGTGTAGCAGAGAACACTGAAGCTTTCTTT. It specifies CSARPYWVSVAENTEAFF.

This clonotype was seen a handful of times. V usage is TRBV7-6 and J usage is TRBJ2-3; TRBD2 matches 13 bases. The CDR3 runs to 18 residues. CDR1 is SGHVS, CDR2 FNYEAQ, per germline. V lost 3 bases and J lost 4; bases outside the gene matches: 10. The CDR3 region is CASSFGDQGLAGADTQYF. Written as DNA, the CDR3 is TGTGCCAGCAGCTTCGGTGATCAAGGACTAGCGGGGGCAGATACGCAGTATTTT. Looking up the rest from reference TRBV7-6 and TRBJ2-3 gives the full variable domain: GAGVSQSPRYKVTKRGQDVALRCDPISGHVSLYWYRQALGQGPEFLTYFNYEAQQDKSGLPNDRFSAERPEGSISTLTIQRTEQRDSAMYRCASSFGDQGLAGADTQYFGPGTRLTVL.

The V call is TRBV5-1, the J call TRBJ2-5; 8 nucleotides agree with TRBD2. The CDR3 runs to 14 residues. Trimming removed 7 bases from V and 3 bases from J; junction bases left unmatched: 8. Germline CDR1 reads SGHRS; CDR2 reads YFSETQ. The CDR3 DNA follows: TGCGCCAGCGCTTGGGTAGCGGGGAAAGAGACCCAGTACTTC. Its translation is CASAWVAGKETQYF.

The J gene is TRBJ2-2, the V gene TRBV6-1, with a weak D call TRBD2 (5 bases). V lost 2 bases, J lost 1 base, and 8 bases lay in between. Germline V lookup: CDR1 MNHNS, CDR2 SASEGT. The CDR3 sequence is 15 residues long. CDR3 sequence reads: CASSERGWNTGELFF. CDR3 nucleotides: TGTGCCAGCAGTGAACGAGGGTGGAACACCGGGGAGCTGTTTTTT.

V usage is TRBV28 and J usage is TRBJ2-1, with 13 bases fitting TRBD2. Matching the DNA end better, TRBJ2-7 makes the J call doubtful. The germline gives CDR1 MDHEN, CDR2 SYDVKM. This CDR3 spans 15 amino acids. CDR3 loop: CASRRTSGRDYEQYF. In nucleotides, the CDR3 is TGTGCCAGCAGGAGGACTAGCGGGAGAGACTACGAGCAGTACTTC.

There are a few counts of this clonotype. CDR3 protein: CASSLPRTSHDTGELFF. The CDR3 DNA follows: TGTGCCAGCAGCTTACCAAGGACTAGCCATGACACCGGGGAGCTGTTTTTT. The rearrangement uses TRBV7-9 and TRBJ2-2; 8 positions match TRBD2. The CDR3 extends over 17 amino acids. Germline loops: CDR1 SEHNR, CDR2 FQNEAQ (reference sequence). The trim removed 2 bases at V and 3 bases at J, leaving 8 bases unmatched. Filled out from reference TRBV7-9 and TRBJ2-2, the complete variable domain reads DTGVSQNPRHKITKRGQNVTFRCDPISEHNRLYWYRQTLGQGPEFLTYFQNEAQLEKSRLLSDRFSAERPKGSFSTLEIQRTEQGDSAMYLCASSLPRTSHDTGELFFGEGSRLTVL.

The chain combines TRBV4-3 with TRBJ1-4, with a weak D call TRBD1 (6 bases). Trimming removed 5 bases from V and 0 bases from J, with 13 bases in between. The CDR3 is 16 residues long. CDR1 LGHNA and CDR2 YSLEER come from the germline V gene. The CDR3 DNA reads TGCGCCAGCAGCAGGGACATAATTACAACTAATGAAAAACTGTTTTTT. This translates into CASSRDIITTNEKLFF.

This clonotype has a handful of counts. J is TRBJ2-7 and V is TRBV12-3 or TRBV12-4; 8 nucleotides match TRBD2. The end of the DNA aligns better with TRBJ2-1, so the J call may be wrong. CDR3 length: 15 residues. CDR3 region: CASSLVGGGKNEQFF. The CDR3 DNA reads TGTGCCAGCAGTTTAGTTGGCGGGGGGAAGAATGAGCAGTTCTTC.

A few counts support this clonotype. The rearrangement uses TRBV12-3 or TRBV12-4 and TRBJ2-5; the D gene is possibly TRBD2 (7 bases). The CDR3 consists of 15 residues. V dropped 6 bases and J dropped 4 bases, with 18 bases sitting between them. CDR3 residues: CASRGGPGLGETQYF. In DNA form, the CDR3 reads TGTGCCAGCAGGGGGGGGCCGGGACTGGGAGAGACCCAGTACTTC.

J is TRBJ2-3 and V is TRBV29-1; 7 bases align to TRBD1. CDR1 and CDR2 from the germline V gene are SQVTM and ANQGSEA. The V gene end was trimmed by 0 bases and the J gene end by 8 bases; junction bases not matched to a gene: 8. This CDR3 comprises 14 residues. CDR3: CSVEDWTGLGTQYF. The CDR3 nucleotides are TGCAGCGTTGAAGATTGGACAGGATTGGGTACGCAGTATTTT.

This chain joins TRBV5-1 and TRBJ2-5, with TRBD1 identical over 8 bases. The V gene's germline CDR1 is SGHRS and CDR2 YFSETQ. V lost 0 bases and J lost 7; bases outside the gene matches: 5. The CDR3 has 14 amino acids. CDR3 DNA sequence: TGCGCCAGCAGCTTGGCCGTCGACAGGGGGACCCAGTACTTC. Its protein is CASSLAVDRGTQYF.

This clonotype turned up a few times. This rearrangement joins TRBV6-2 or TRBV6-3 to TRBJ2-4; D is unclear. This CDR3 is 14 amino acids long. V was clipped by 6 bases and J by 3 bases, with 12 bases between them. Per germline, CDR1 MNHEY and CDR2 SVGEGT. The CDR3 nucleotides are TGTGCCAGCAGCATGGACGAGGACAAAAACATTCAGTACTTC. Translation: CASSMDEDKNIQYF.

This clonotype was seen a few times. The chain joins TRBV5-1 to TRBJ2-5; D may be TRBD1 (5 bases). The CDR3 spans 17 residues. Germline lookup yields CDR1 SGHRS and CDR2 YFSETQ. V was clipped by 0 bases and J by 2 bases, with 17 bases between them. CDR3 nucleotides: TGCGCCAGCAGCTTGGGTATAGCAGGGCCAATTCAAGAGACCCAGTACTTC. Translation: CASSLGIAGPIQETQYF.

This chain uses TRBV7-9 with TRBJ2-1; TRBD2 matches 7 bases. Looked up from germline, CDR1 is SEHNR and CDR2 is FQNEAQ (reference sequence). The CDR3 is 19 amino acids. V lost 0 bases, J lost 0 bases, and 11 bases stayed unmatched. DNA for the CDR3: TGTGCCAGCAGCTTAGCGAGGGGAGGGGATAGCTTCTCCTACAATGAGCAGTTCTTC. Translation: CASSLARGGDSFSYNEQFF.

The sample holds a few counts of this clonotype. The chain couples TRBV25-1 to TRBJ2-7; the match to TRBD2 covers 11 bases. V gave up 4 bases and J gave up 2 bases; unmatched junction bases: 4. The CDR3 extends over 15 amino acids. CDR1 and CDR2 (germline): MGHDK, SYGVNS. This chain's CDR3 is CASSVRLAGTYEQYF. DNA of the CDR3: TGTGCCAGCAGTGTACGACTAGCGGGGACCTACGAGCAGTACTTC.

This clonotype was counted a few times. The V gene is TRBV28, the J gene TRBJ2-5; no firm D call. There are 14 residues in the CDR3. V lost 2 bases to trimming and J lost 2 bases, with 9 bases between them. Germline V gene lookup returns CDR1 MDHEN and CDR2 SYDVKM. CDR3 in DNA: TGTGCCAGCAGTTTACCACGAAGGCAAGAGACCCAGTACTTC. Its translation: CASSLPRRQETQYF.

A few counts support this clonotype. The chain joins TRBV14 to TRBJ1-1; no reliable D call. Germline lookup yields CDR1 SGHDN and CDR2 FVKESK. Trimming cost V 3 bases and J 1 base, with 12 bases left between them. The CDR3 sequence is 15 residues long. CDR3 protein: CASSQFGAANTEAFF. The CDR3 DNA reads as TGTGCCAGCAGCCAGTTTGGTGCGGCGAACACTGAAGCTTTCTTT. The full variable domain, in which reference TRBV14 and TRBJ1-1 provide the parts outside the CDR3, is EAGVTQFPSHSVIEKGQTVTLRCDPISGHDNLYWYRRVMGKEIKFLLHFVKESKQDESGMPNNRFLAERTGGTYSTLKVQPAELEDSGVYFCASSQFGAANTEAFFGQGTRLTVV.

V gene TRBV5-5 combines with J gene TRBJ1-2; the D is unclear. The CDR3 extends over 12 amino acids. The ends were cut back, 1 base at V and 8 bases at J, with 9 bases in the middle. In germline, CDR1 is SGHKS, CDR2 YYEKEE (reference sequence). In DNA, the CDR3 is TGTGCCAGCAGCTTGTTTCGCGGCGGCTACACCTTC. Its protein is CASSLFRGGYTF.

This clonotype showed up just a few times. The chain recombines TRBV7-2 with TRBJ2-3; D is perhaps TRBD2 (5 bases). CDR1 and CDR2 from the germline V gene are SGHTA and FQGNSA. Deletions cut 5 bases from V and 6 bases from J, with 12 bases between. This CDR3 is built from 13 residues. The CDR3 spells CASSRLAPDTQYF. For the CDR3, the DNA is TGTGCCAGCAGCCGGTTAGCGCCCGATACGCAGTATTTT.

Only a few counts were recorded for this clonotype. V is TRBV20-1 and J is TRBJ1-5, with TRBD1 matching 7 bases. Germline V gene sequence: CDR1 DFQATT, CDR2 SNEGSKA (reference sequence). V lost 0 bases to trimming and J lost 6 bases; unmatched junction nucleotides: 11. This CDR3 has 16 residues. The chain's CDR3 is CSARDMAGGPFQPQHF. In DNA, the CDR3 is TGCAGTGCTAGAGATATGGCAGGGGGGCCCTTTCAGCCCCAGCATTTT.

For this clonotype: A junction end diverges from the germline sequence, so it may reflect a read error. This chain joins TRBV7-7 and TRBJ1-1; 7 positions agree with TRBD1. The CDR3 loop spans 15 amino acids. Germline CDR1 reads SSHAT; CDR2 reads FNYEAQ (reference sequence). The CDR3 protein is CASSPVDRVNTEAFF. The CDR3, as DNA: TGTGCTAGCAGCCCCGTTGACAGGGTGAACACTGAAGCTTTCTTT.

The sample holds a few counts of this clonotype. The chain is built from TRBV7-9 and TRBJ1-1; weak D call: TRBD1 (6 bases). The CDR3 loop spans 13 amino acids. V gave up 11 bases and J gave up 3 bases, with 16 bases separating them. In germline, CDR1 is SEHNR, CDR2 FQNEAQ (reference sequence). CDR3 coding DNA: TGTGCCGGAAGCCGGGACATCGACACTGAAGCTTTCTTT. Amino acid sequence: CAGSRDIDTEAFF.

This clonotype was observed a handful of times. The chain links TRBV2 to TRBJ2-7; 9 nucleotides line up with TRBD1. Germline-derived CDR1 and CDR2 are SNHLY and FYNNEI. There are 16 residues in the CDR3. V dropped 1 base and J dropped 2; count of bases not matched to a gene: 6. The CDR3 sequence: CASSEGGTGIPYEQYF. DNA for the CDR3: TGTGCCAGCAGTGAAGGGGGGACAGGGATTCCCTACGAGCAGTACTTC. The full variable domain, with the rest looked up from reference TRBV2 and TRBJ2-7, is EPEVTQTPSHQVTQMGQEVILRCVPISNHLYFYWYRQILGQKVEFLVSFYNNEISEKSEIFDDQFSVERPDGSNFTLKIRSTKLEDSAMYFCASSEGGTGIPYEQYFGPGTRLTVT.